Each of the 32 T cell receptor beta chains below was sequenced from the same sample in a study of shared clonotypes between healthy human individuals. Repertoires were generated with immunoSEQ multiplex PCR, while TCRdb's copy carries only in-frame clones and drops some. The data hold under 2,500,000 clones, with approximately 94% observed a single time. Sequencing used naive CD4+ T cells sorted from blood. Regarding subset: CD45RA+ positively selected. These receptors were obtained from a man aged 18 to 30 in good health.

Here the CDR3 reads CASAKVSAYEQYF. Written as DNA, the CDR3 is TGCGCCAGCGCGAAGGTCTCAGCCTACGAGCAGTACTTC. V is TRBV5-1 and J is TRBJ2-7; the D is unclear. Germline CDR1 reads SGHRS; CDR2 reads YFSETQ. This CDR3 has 13 residues. V lost 7 bases and J lost 2, with 13 bases in between.

The J gene is TRBJ2-1, the V gene TRBV2, with D uncertain. CDR3 length: 14 residues. V dropped 7 bases and J dropped 10 bases, with 20 bases sitting between them. Germline V gene lookup returns CDR1 SNHLY and CDR2 FYNNEI. CDR3 nucleotides: TGTGCCAGCATCAACGGCGCCCGAAGGCTCGAGCAGTTCTTC. Amino acid sequence: CASINGARRLEQFF.

This clone was recorded only once. The chain uses TRBV15 and TRBJ1-1; a possible D gene is TRBD1 (5 bases). This CDR3 region has 16 residues. Trimming took 1 base from V and 2 from J, leaving 14 bases between them. From germline, CDR1 is LNHNV and CDR2 YYDKDF (reference sequence). CDR3 sequence: CATSRGRAGLNTEAFF. Written as DNA, the CDR3 is TGTGCCACCAGCAGAGGAAGGGCAGGGCTAAACACTGAAGCTTTCTTT.

The genes are TRBV20-1 and TRBJ1-6, with a possible D match to TRBD1 (5 bases). CDR1 and CDR2 from the germline V gene are DFQATT and SNEGSKA (reference sequence). This CDR3 is 11 amino acids long. Trimming took off 5 bases at V and 14 bases at J, with 13 bases between the two ends. This CDR3 reads CSAYQGVTLHF. CDR3 nucleotides: TGCAGTGCTTACCAGGGCGTAACCCTCCACTTT.

V gene TRBV7-2 combines with J gene TRBJ2-7, with unresolved D. Germline CDR1 SGHTA, CDR2 FQGNSA. V lost 3 bases to trimming and J lost 0 bases, with 9 bases between them. CDR3 length equals 14 residues. For the CDR3, the DNA is TGTGCCAGCAGCTTGCAAGGCTTCTCCTACGAGCAGTACTTC. Protein sequence: CASSLQGFSYEQYF.

This clone was picked up one time. Different DNA sequences within this sample yield the same CDR3. This rearrangement joins TRBV30 to TRBJ2-3, with 10 nucleotides matching TRBD2. The CDR3 extends over 12 amino acids. Germline trimming cut 4 bases from V and 5 bases from J; bases unmatched to any gene: 0. Per germline, CDR1 GTSNPN and CDR2 SVGIG (reference sequence). The CDR3 spells CAWTSGRDTQYF. The CDR3 bases are TGTGCCTGGACTAGCGGGAGAGATACGCAGTATTTT.

The chain employs TRBV25-1 and TRBJ1-6; 7 bases agree with TRBD1. V dropped 3 bases and J dropped 8; count of bases not matched to a gene: 7. The CDR3 totals 15 residues. Per the germline V gene, CDR1 is MGHDK and CDR2 is SYGVNS. The DNA for the CDR3 is TGTGCCAGCAGTGACCCGGGACAGCCGTATTCACCCCTCCACTTT. This translates into CASSDPGQPYSPLHF.

The V call is TRBV6-5, the J call TRBJ1-6, with D possibly TRBD1 on 6 matching bases. Germline V gene lookup returns CDR1 MNHEY and CDR2 SVGAGI. The CDR3 is made up of 14 amino acids. The V end was cut by 4 bases, the J end by 7 bases, with 11 bases between. In nucleotides, the CDR3 is TGTGCCAGCAGTTCCACAGGGTTGAATTCACCCCTCCACTTT. It specifies CASSSTGLNSPLHF.

This chain connects TRBV5-1 to TRBJ2-1; TRBD1 might be the D (5 bases). CDR1 is SGHRS and CDR2 is YFSETQ in the germline V gene. The CDR3 is made up of 13 amino acids. V lost 5 bases to trimming and J lost 5 bases, with 11 bases between them. Here the CDR3 reads CASREQADNEQFF. The CDR3, as DNA: TGCGCCAGCAGGGAACAGGCCGACAATGAGCAGTTCTTC.

The chain couples TRBV6-1 to TRBJ1-1; D is undetermined. The germline V and J ends were trimmed by 4 bases and 0 bases, with 12 bases remaining between them. The CDR3 has 15 residues. Germline CDR1 MNHNS, CDR2 SASEGT. The CDR3 here is CASSVPGSMNTEAFF. DNA of the CDR3: TGTGCCAGCAGTGTTCCAGGCAGCATGAACACTGAAGCTTTCTTT.

This chain joins TRBV28 and TRBJ2-7; TRBD1 matches 11 bases. V shed 11 bases and J 0 bases; nucleotides not matched to a gene: 12. This CDR3 has 16 amino acids. CDR1 is MDHEN, CDR2 SYDVKM, per germline. The CDR3 region has the DNA TGTGCCGTCTTGGGGGACAGGGGGTTTAGCTCCTACGAGCAGTACTTC. It codes for CAVLGDRGFSSYEQYF.

This chain connects TRBV5-5 to TRBJ1-3, with 7 bases matching TRBD1. Germline-derived CDR1 and CDR2 are SGHKS and YYEKEE (reference sequence). The CDR3 has 14 residues. V was clipped by 2 bases and J by 6 bases; unmatched bases: 5. CDR3 sequence (DNA): TGTGCCAGCAGCTTAGAACAGGGGCCAAACACCATATATTTT. It is translated as CASSLEQGPNTIYF.

The chain is built from TRBV4-2 and TRBJ2-1, with unresolved D. This CDR3 has 16 residues. Trimming removed 0 bases at V and 6 bases at J, with 15 bases between. Germline V lookup: CDR1 LGHNA, CDR2 YNFKEQ. In DNA form, the CDR3 reads TGTGCCAGCAGCCAAGAGGCGACCGCTGCTTCCAATGAGCAGTTCTTC. This encodes CASSQEATAASNEQFF.

This chain links TRBV18 with TRBJ1-1; no clear D. With 6 bases removed from V and 4 bases from J, the gap between germline ends came to 18 bases. CDR3 length: 15 amino acids. The germline gives CDR1 KGHSH, CDR2 LQKENI. The CDR3 reads CASSPPWPRGTEAFF. The CDR3 region has the DNA TGTGCCAGCTCCCCTCCCTGGCCGAGAGGCACTGAAGCTTTCTTT.

CDR3: CAWKREVFTDTQYF. In DNA form, the CDR3 reads TGTGCCTGGAAGCGGGAGGTCTTCACAGATACGCAGTATTTT. The chain combines TRBV30 with TRBJ2-3; 9 positions agree with TRBD2. Germline-derived CDR1 and CDR2 are GTSNPN and SVGIG (reference sequence). The junction had 4 bases not matched to a gene; V was cut back by 4 bases and J by 2 bases. This CDR3 has 14 amino acids.

As to this clone: This specimen includes other DNA sequences encoding the same CDR3. V usage is TRBV6-6 and J usage is TRBJ2-5; no clear D gene. The germline V and J ends were trimmed by 0 bases and 1 base, with 0 bases remaining between them. The CDR3 is 12 residues long. The germline V gene encodes CDR1 MNHNY and CDR2 SVGAGI (reference sequence). CDR3 sequence reads: CASSYSQETQYF. The CDR3, as DNA: TGTGCCAGCAGTTACTCCCAAGAGACCCAGTACTTC.

This sequence joins TRBV9 and TRBJ1-6, with no clear D. CDR1 and CDR2 from the germline V gene are SGDLS and YYNGEE. The CDR3 sequence is 12 residues long. V gave up 6 bases and J gave up 8 bases, with 9 bases separating them. The CDR3 protein is CASTVGDSPLHF. The CDR3 DNA is TGTGCCAGCACGGTGGGTGATTCACCCCTCCACTTT.

The chain is built from TRBV6-1 and TRBJ1-2; the D gene is possibly TRBD1 (6 bases). CDR3 length: 14 amino acids. The germline gives CDR1 MNHNS, CDR2 SASEGT. Trimming took off 7 bases at V and 4 bases at J, with 16 bases between the two ends. CDR3 sequence reads: CASKLLPQGYGYTF. The CDR3 DNA reads as TGTGCCAGCAAGCTCCTTCCACAGGGCTATGGCTACACCTTC.

As to this clone: Other DNA sequences of this sample code for an identical CDR3. The CDR3 here is CASSFGGSSYNEQFF. The CDR3 DNA reads as TGTGCCAGCAGCTTTGGGGGGAGCTCCTACAATGAGCAGTTCTTC. V gene TRBV11-1 combines with J gene TRBJ2-1, with a tentative D call TRBD2 (6 bases). The CDR3 loop spans 15 amino acids. Trimming shortened V by 3 bases and J by 0 bases, and 9 bases separated the two germline ends. Germline-derived CDR1 and CDR2 are SGHAT and FQDESV (reference sequence). Based on the CDR3 plus reference TRBV11-1 and TRBJ2-1, the full variable domain is EAEVAQSPRYKITEKSQAVAFWCDPISGHATLYWYRQILGQGPELLVQFQDESVVDDSQLPKDRFSAERLKGVDSTLKIQPAELGDSAMYLCASSFGGSSYNEQFFGPGTRLTVL.

Of note for this clone: Additional DNA sequences in this sample encode the identical CDR3. CDR3 bases: TGTGCCAGCAGCTTAGGGCAGGGGGACTATGGCTACACCTTC. It encodes CASSLGQGDYGYTF. The rearrangement links TRBV7-9 to TRBJ1-2; the match to TRBD1 covers 7 bases. CDR3 length: 14 residues. The junction had 2 bases not matched to a gene; V was cut back by 1 base and J by 3 bases. Germline loops: CDR1 SEHNR, CDR2 FQNEAQ (reference sequence).

V is TRBV9 and J is TRBJ2-3; possible D gene TRBD1, 5 bases. The CDR3 has 14 residues. The germline V and J ends were trimmed by 4 bases and 4 bases, with 13 bases remaining between them. The germline CDR1 and CDR2 sequences are SGDLS and YYNGEE. The CDR3 coding sequence is TGTGCCAGCAGCTACACTGGGGCCGCAGATACGCAGTATTTT. It translates to CASSYTGAADTQYF.

The V gene is TRBV27, the J gene TRBJ2-5; D gene unclear. This CDR3 is 13 amino acids long. Germline V gene lookup returns CDR1 MNHEY and CDR2 SMNVEV (reference sequence). V was pared by 10 bases and J by 1 base, with 13 bases between. CDR3 amino acids: CATRKGVQETQYF. The DNA for the CDR3 is TGTGCCACCAGGAAAGGAGTCCAAGAGACCCAGTACTTC.

This clone was counted once. The chain combines TRBV19 with TRBJ1-6, with D maybe TRBD1 (6 bases). V gave up 8 bases and J gave up 7 bases, with 18 bases separating them. The germline V gene encodes CDR1 LNHDA and CDR2 SQIVND (reference sequence). The CDR3 contains 15 residues. CDR3 bases: TGTGCCAGTCGCACCTACGGACAGAACAATTCACCCCTCCACTTT. Translating it yields CASRTYGQNNSPLHF. The variable domain in full, completed from reference TRBV19 and TRBJ1-6, reads DGGITQSPKYLFRKEGQNVTLSCEQNLNHDAMYWYRQDPGQGLRLIYYSQIVNDFQKGDIAEGYSVSREKKESFPLTVTSAQKNPTAFYLCASRTYGQNNSPLHFGNGTRLTVT.

The gene calls are TRBV7-8 and TRBJ2-7, with 11 bases fitting TRBD2. With V trimmed by 5 bases and J by 1 base, 4 bases remained unmatched. The CDR3 runs to 15 residues. The germline CDR1 and CDR2 sequences are SGHVS and FQNEAQ. The CDR3 is CASSQGTSGSYEQYF. The CDR3 DNA reads as TGTGCCAGCAGCCAAGGGACTAGCGGTTCCTACGAGCAGTACTTC.

The chain combines TRBV27 with TRBJ2-7; TRBD1 matches at 7 bases. The V gene's germline CDR1 is MNHEY and CDR2 SMNVEV (reference sequence). The junction had 7 bases not matched to a gene; V was cut back by 5 bases and J by 3 bases. This CDR3 spans 14 amino acids. This CDR3 reads CASSPRTGVYEQYF. CDR3 nucleotides: TGTGCCAGCAGTCCTAGGACAGGAGTCTACGAGCAGTACTTC.

Concerning this clone itself: The junction departs from the called germline gene at one end, perhaps through a read error. The rearrangement links TRBV7-7 to TRBJ2-2, with D possibly matching TRBD2 (7 bases). This CDR3 is built from 17 residues. Germline CDR1 and CDR2: SSHAT and FNYEAQ (reference sequence). CDR3: CASSLAPNRGADGELFF. The DNA of the CDR3 is TGTGCTAGCAGCTTAGCCCCGAACCGGGGGGCCGACGGGGAGCTGTTTTTT.

The chain joins TRBV10-2 to TRBJ2-5; 8 nucleotides align to TRBD2. The germline gives CDR1 WSHSY, CDR2 SAAADI. The CDR3 runs 15 residues. V lost 11 bases and J lost 5; bases outside the gene matches: 16. Here the CDR3 DNA reads TGCGCCGCCCTGCCGGGGCGAGCGGGAGCTGAGACCCAGTACTTC. Amino acids: CAALPGRAGAETQYF.

V is TRBV18 and J is TRBJ1-1; D not resolved. Trimming took off 3 bases at V and 8 bases at J, with 19 bases between the two ends. Germline-derived CDR1 and CDR2 are KGHSH and LQKENI. CDR3 length: 15 residues. In DNA, the CDR3 is TGTGCCAGCTCACCGGGTGGCCAGGAGAGATCCGAAGCTTTCTTT. It is translated as CASSPGGQERSEAFF.

V gene TRBV30 combines with J gene TRBJ1-4; D not certain. CDR3 length: 12 residues. The ends were cut back, 5 bases at V and 8 bases at J, with 12 bases in the middle. CDR1 and CDR2 from the germline V gene are GTSNPN and SVGIG (reference sequence). The chain's CDR3 is CAWSGRNEKLFF. DNA of the CDR3: TGTGCCTGGTCGGGGAGAAACGAAAAACTGTTTTTT.

As regards this clone: This sample also contains other DNA sequences that code for the same CDR3. This chain joins TRBV5-1 and TRBJ1-5; weak D call: TRBD1 (6 bases). The CDR3 has 13 residues. V lost 5 bases to trimming and J lost 5 bases, with 11 bases between them. Per the germline V gene, CDR1 is SGHRS and CDR2 is YFSETQ. The CDR3, as DNA: TGCGCCAGCAGTCTTGCAGGGGATCAGCCCCAGCATTTT. Its protein product is CASSLAGDQPQHF.

This chain connects TRBV15 to TRBJ2-2, with 7 bases aligning to TRBD2. The trim removed 3 bases at V and 4 bases at J, leaving 8 bases unmatched. Germline V gene sequence: CDR1 LNHNV, CDR2 YYDKDF (reference sequence). The CDR3 runs to 16 residues. The CDR3 here is CATSSGGKTPTGELFF. Written as DNA, the CDR3 is TGTGCCACCAGCAGCGGGGGGAAAACGCCCACCGGGGAGCTGTTTTTT.

J is TRBJ2-7 and V is TRBV7-2, with 7 bases identical to TRBD2. Germline trimming cut 1 base from V and 1 base from J; bases unmatched to any gene: 13. The CDR3 runs to 18 residues. The germline V gene encodes CDR1 SGHTA and CDR2 FQGNSA. This chain's CDR3 is CASSLDRPQRETSYEQYF. CDR3 nucleotides: TGTGCCAGCAGCTTAGATCGGCCGCAGCGGGAAACATCCTACGAGCAGTACTTC.